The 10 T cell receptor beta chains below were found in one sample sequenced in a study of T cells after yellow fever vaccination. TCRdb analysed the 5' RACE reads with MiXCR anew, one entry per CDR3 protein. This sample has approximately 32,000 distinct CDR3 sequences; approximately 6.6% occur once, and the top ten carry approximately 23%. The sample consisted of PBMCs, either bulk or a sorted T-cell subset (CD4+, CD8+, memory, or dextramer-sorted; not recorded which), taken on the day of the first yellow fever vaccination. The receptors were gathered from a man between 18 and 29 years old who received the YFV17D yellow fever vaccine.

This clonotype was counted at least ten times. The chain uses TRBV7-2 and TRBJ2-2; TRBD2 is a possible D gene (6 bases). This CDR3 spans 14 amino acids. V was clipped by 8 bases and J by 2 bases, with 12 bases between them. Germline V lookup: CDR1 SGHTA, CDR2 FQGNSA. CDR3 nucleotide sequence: TGTGCCAGCCAGTGGGGGGATAACACCGGGGAGCTGTTTTTT. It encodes CASQWGDNTGELFF.

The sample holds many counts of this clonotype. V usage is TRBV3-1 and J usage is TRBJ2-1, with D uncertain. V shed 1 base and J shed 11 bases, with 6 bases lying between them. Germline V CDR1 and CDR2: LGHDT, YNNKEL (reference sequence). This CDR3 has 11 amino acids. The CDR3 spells CASSQALQQFF. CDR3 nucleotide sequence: TGTGCCAGCAGCCAAGCCCTTCAGCAGTTCTTC.

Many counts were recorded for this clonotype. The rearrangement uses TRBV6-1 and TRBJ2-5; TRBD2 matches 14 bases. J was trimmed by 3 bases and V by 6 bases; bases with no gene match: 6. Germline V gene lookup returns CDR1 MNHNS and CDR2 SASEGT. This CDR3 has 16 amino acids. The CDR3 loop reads CASSGQGLAGEETQYF. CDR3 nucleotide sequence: TGTGCCAGCAGCGGTCAGGGACTAGCGGGGGAAGAGACCCAGTACTTC.

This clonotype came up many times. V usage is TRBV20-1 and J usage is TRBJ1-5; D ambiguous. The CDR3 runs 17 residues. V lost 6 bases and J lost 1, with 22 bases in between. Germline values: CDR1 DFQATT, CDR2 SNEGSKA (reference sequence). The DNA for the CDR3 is TGCAGTGCCGATTCGGGGAAAAGCAGGACGAGCAATCAGCCCCAGCATTTT. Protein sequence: CSADSGKSRTSNQPQHF.

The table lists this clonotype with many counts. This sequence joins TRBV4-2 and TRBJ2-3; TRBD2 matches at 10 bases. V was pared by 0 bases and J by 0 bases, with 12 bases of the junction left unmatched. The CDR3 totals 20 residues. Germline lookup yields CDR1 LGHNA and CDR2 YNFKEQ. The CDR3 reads CASSQELAGRLSSSTDTQYF. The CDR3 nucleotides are TGTGCCAGCAGCCAAGAACTAGCGGGGAGGCTATCCTCTAGCACAGATACGCAGTATTTT.

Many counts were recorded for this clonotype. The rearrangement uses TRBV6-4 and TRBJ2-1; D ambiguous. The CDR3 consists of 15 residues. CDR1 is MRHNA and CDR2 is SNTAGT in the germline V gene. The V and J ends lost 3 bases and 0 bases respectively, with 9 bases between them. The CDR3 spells CASSDRVSSYNEQFF. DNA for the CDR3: TGTGCCAGCAGTGATCGGGTAAGCTCCTACAATGAGCAGTTCTTC.

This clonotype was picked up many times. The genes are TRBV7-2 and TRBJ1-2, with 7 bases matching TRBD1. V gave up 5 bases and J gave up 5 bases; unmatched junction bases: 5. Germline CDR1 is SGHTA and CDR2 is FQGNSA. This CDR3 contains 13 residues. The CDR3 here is CASSPEGAYGYTF. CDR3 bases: TGTGCCAGCAGCCCTGAGGGGGCGTATGGCTACACCTTC.

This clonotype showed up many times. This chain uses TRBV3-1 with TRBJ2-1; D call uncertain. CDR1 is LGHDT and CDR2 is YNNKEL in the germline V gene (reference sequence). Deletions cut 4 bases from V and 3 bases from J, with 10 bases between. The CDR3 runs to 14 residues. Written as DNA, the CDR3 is TGTGCCAGCAGCCCCCGGGTCTTCTACAATGAGCAGTTCTTC. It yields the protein CASSPRVFYNEQFF.

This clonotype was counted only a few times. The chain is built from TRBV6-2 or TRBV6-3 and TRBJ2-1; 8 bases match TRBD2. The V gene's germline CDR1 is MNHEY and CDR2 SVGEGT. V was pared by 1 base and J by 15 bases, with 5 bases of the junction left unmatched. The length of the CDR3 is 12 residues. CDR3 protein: CASSYFGTSLFF. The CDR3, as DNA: TGTGCCAGCAGTTACTTTGGGACTAGTTTGTTCTTC.

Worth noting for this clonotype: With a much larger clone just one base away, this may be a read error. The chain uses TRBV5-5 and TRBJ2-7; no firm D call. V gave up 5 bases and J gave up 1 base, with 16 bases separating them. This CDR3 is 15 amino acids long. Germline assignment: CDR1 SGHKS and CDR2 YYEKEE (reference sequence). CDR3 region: CASSRNGPESYEQYF. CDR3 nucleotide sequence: TGTGCCAGCAGTCGGAACGGGCCGGAATCCTACGAGCAGTACTTC.